A single sample gave rise to the 18 T cell receptor beta chains below, sequenced in a study of blood T cell repertoires in COVID-19. The table came from immunoSEQ multiplex PCR; TCRdb's copy has only in-frame clones and leaves some out. The table lists about 350,000 clones, roughly 90% of them singletons. The sample taken for sequencing was PBMCs or T cells enriched from blood (not recorded which). The receptors shown here come from a woman between 25 and 40 years old who had recovered from COVID-19.

In its sample, this clone was seen once. For the CDR3, the DNA is TGTGCCAGCAGCTTAGATACGGGGTCCTACAATGAGCAGTTCTTC. This translates into CASSLDTGSYNEQFF. The rearrangement links TRBV11-2 to TRBJ2-1; D might be TRBD2 (5 bases). Trimming cost V 0 bases and J 1 base, with 7 bases left between them. The germline gives CDR1 SGHAT, CDR2 FQNNGV. This CDR3 region has 15 residues.

The chain couples TRBV28 to TRBJ2-6; perhaps TRBD1 as D (5 bases). There are 14 residues in the CDR3. Germline V gene data show CDR1 as MDHEN and CDR2 as SYDVKM. V shed 5 bases and J shed 2 bases, with 7 bases lying between them. The CDR3 protein is CASSDRAGANVLTF. For the CDR3, the DNA is TGTGCCAGCAGTGACAGAGCTGGGGCCAACGTCCTGACTTTC.

The genes are TRBV15 and TRBJ1-5; D remains unclear. Trimming pared 0 bases from V and 1 base from J, leaving 7 bases between. From germline, CDR1 is LNHNV and CDR2 YYDKDF (reference sequence). CDR3 length: 15 amino acids. This CDR3 is CATSRDRRSNQPQHF. CDR3 sequence (DNA): TGTGCCACCAGCAGAGATAGGAGGAGCAATCAGCCCCAGCATTTT.

The chain couples TRBV19 to TRBJ1-5; D gene unclear. Germline V gene sequence: CDR1 LNHDA, CDR2 SQIVND (reference sequence). V lost 2 bases and J lost 5, with 7 bases in between. The CDR3 runs to 13 residues. DNA for the CDR3: TGTGCCAGTAGTATAATTTCCGATCAGCCCCAGCATTTT. This encodes CASSIISDQPQHF. Full variable domain (outside the CDR3, taken from reference TRBV19 and TRBJ1-5): DGGITQSPKYLFRKEGQNVTLSCEQNLNHDAMYWYRQDPGQGLRLIYYSQIVNDFQKGDIAEGYSVSREKKESFPLTVTSAQKNPTAFYLCASSIISDQPQHFGDGTRLSIL.

The chain recombines TRBV28 with TRBJ2-5; D is unresolved. The CDR3 runs to 14 residues. V lost 5 bases, J lost 2 bases, and 12 bases lay in between. The germline CDR1 and CDR2 sequences are MDHEN and SYDVKM. CDR3 protein: CASSQRRPQETQYF. The CDR3 DNA follows: TGTGCCAGCAGTCAGCGTAGACCTCAAGAGACCCAGTACTTC. The full variable domain, rest sourced from reference TRBV28 and TRBJ2-5, is DVKVTQSSRYLVKRTGEKVFLECVQDMDHENMFWYRQDPGLGLRLIYFSYDVKMKEKGDIPEGYSVSREKKERFSLILESASTNQTSMYLCASSQRRPQETQYFGPGTRLLVL.

A few counts support this clone. The V call is TRBV7-9, the J call TRBJ2-7; 9 bases map to TRBD1. The CDR3 contains 15 residues. Germline CDR1 reads SEHNR; CDR2 reads FQNEAQ (reference sequence). With V trimmed by 4 bases and J by 2 bases, 6 bases remained unmatched. In DNA form, the CDR3 reads TGTGCCAGCAGCTCGGACAGGGGACCCACCTACGAGCAGTACTTC. This translates into CASSSDRGPTYEQYF.

The rearrangement uses TRBV27 and TRBJ2-3, with D unresolved. The ends were cut back, 6 bases at V and 2 bases at J, with 9 bases in the middle. CDR3 size: 13 residues. Germline CDR1 and CDR2: MNHEY and SMNVEV (reference sequence). CDR3 in amino acids: CASRRSDTDTQYF. As DNA, the CDR3 is TGTGCCAGCAGGAGGTCAGACACAGATACGCAGTATTTT.

The chain couples TRBV28 to TRBJ1-2, with TRBD1 identical over 11 bases. The V gene end was trimmed by 7 bases and the J gene end by 8 bases; junction bases not matched to a gene: 12. The CDR3 has 15 residues. Germline assignment: CDR1 MDHEN and CDR2 SYDVKM. For the CDR3, the DNA is TGTGCCAGCACGTGGGTGGACAGGGGGCTACAAGGCTACACCTTC. Residues: CASTWVDRGLQGYTF.

This chain joins TRBV7-8 and TRBJ1-5, with D perhaps TRBD1 (5 bases). The V end was cut by 7 bases, the J end by 0 bases, with 19 bases between. The CDR3 has 17 amino acids. Germline values: CDR1 SGHVS, CDR2 FQNEAQ. In DNA, the CDR3 is TGTGCCAGCACTATTCTAGGGGCAATTAATAGCAATCAGCCCCAGCATTTT. Encoded protein: CASTILGAINSNQPQHF.

This sequence joins TRBV18 and TRBJ2-7; 8 nucleotides agree with TRBD1. The length of the CDR3 is 15 residues. J lost 0 bases, V lost 6 bases, and 7 bases had no gene match. CDR1 is KGHSH and CDR2 is LQKENI in the germline V gene. The CDR3 loop reads CASSKGQESSYEQYF. The CDR3 nucleotides are TGTGCCAGCTCTAAGGGACAGGAAAGCTCCTACGAGCAGTACTTC.

The chain couples TRBV10-1 to TRBJ1-1; D may be TRBD1 (5 bases). The V end was cut by 8 bases, the J end by 1 base, with 11 bases between. The germline V gene has CDR1 WNHNN and CDR2 SYGVQD (reference sequence). This CDR3 has 13 amino acids. The CDR3 DNA reads TGCGCCAGCCGCCAGGGCCCGAACACTGAAGCTTTCTTT. It encodes CASRQGPNTEAFF.

The genes are TRBV7-9 and TRBJ1-5; the D gene is possibly TRBD1 (5 bases). With 5 bases removed from V and 3 bases from J, the gap between germline ends came to 11 bases. The CDR3 length is 14 residues. Germline V gene lookup returns CDR1 SEHNR and CDR2 FQNEAQ (reference sequence). The CDR3 DNA reads as TGTGCCAGCAGCCGAAAGGACACCAATCAGCCCCAGCATTTT. Encoded protein: CASSRKDTNQPQHF.

The chain recombines TRBV3-1 (or the pseudogene TRBV3-2) with TRBJ2-7; D might be TRBD1 (6 bases). Germline-derived CDR1 and CDR2 are LGHDT and YNNKEL (reference sequence). V was pared by 1 base and J by 3 bases, with 13 bases between. The CDR3 is 15 amino acids. The CDR3 reads CASSQVPGAHYEQYF. CDR3 coding DNA: TGTGCCAGCAGCCAAGTTCCAGGGGCCCACTACGAGCAGTACTTC.

The rearrangement joins TRBV2 to TRBJ2-1, with D possibly matching TRBD2 (5 bases). Per the germline V gene, CDR1 is SNHLY and CDR2 is FYNNEI. V gave up 3 bases and J gave up 10 bases, with 16 bases separating them. CDR3 length equals 14 residues. The CDR3 loop is CASSDNRASGEQFF. CDR3 nucleotides: TGTGCCAGCAGTGACAATAGGGCCTCGGGGGAGCAGTTCTTC.

The rearrangement joins TRBV9 to TRBJ2-1, with TRBD2 matching over 12 bases. Germline values: CDR1 SGDLS, CDR2 YYNGEE. The CDR3 is 15 residues long. The ends lost 4 bases at V and 5 bases at J; junction bases unmatched: 4. The CDR3 here is CASSMGLAGDNEQFF. For the CDR3, the DNA is TGTGCCAGCAGCATGGGACTAGCGGGCGACAATGAGCAGTTCTTC.

This clone was seen only a few times. The chain is built from TRBV5-1 and TRBJ1-2, with TRBD1 identical over 7 bases. Trimming at V came to 0 bases and at J to 5 bases, leaving 4 bases not matched to a gene. CDR3 length equals 14 residues. Per germline, CDR1 SGHRS and CDR2 YFSETQ. The CDR3 loop reads CASSLETGKYGYTF. In DNA form, the CDR3 reads TGCGCCAGCAGCTTGGAGACAGGGAAGTATGGCTACACCTTC.

The chain uses TRBV29-1 and TRBJ1-2; 7 nucleotides agree with TRBD1. This CDR3 region has 12 residues. Germline CDR1 and CDR2: SQVTM and ANQGSEA. With 8 bases clipped from V and 4 bases from J, the junction kept 7 bases outside the gene matches. CDR3 sequence reads: CSHEGAGYGYTF. DNA for the CDR3: TGCAGCCATGAGGGGGCGGGCTATGGCTACACCTTC.

The V and J genes are TRBV30 and TRBJ2-3, with 7 bases matching TRBD1. This CDR3 region has 14 residues. CDR1 is GTSNPN, CDR2 SVGIG, per germline (reference sequence). J was trimmed by 1 base and V by 8 bases; bases with no gene match: 9. CDR3: CAANPGGGTDTQYF. For the CDR3, the DNA is TGTGCCGCCAACCCAGGGGGTGGCACAGATACGCAGTATTTT.